The present entry profiles one TCR beta chain with its context. Antigen specificity is unknown. Germline lookup yields CDR1 SQVTM and CDR2 ANQGSEA. This CDR3 comprises 14 residues. The sample comes from a study of CXCR3-negative and CXCR3-positive naive CD8 T cells. Study observations and caveats: CXCR3-expressing naive cells carried TRB CDR3s more hydrophobic than those of CXCR3-negative naive cells.

Each TRB cDNA library was prepared by 5' RACE (with UMI labels). TCRdb re-called the 5' RACE reads; every CDR3 protein appears as one record, without DNA. Across more than 80,000 distinct CDR3 sequences, the top ten clones capture approximately 0.82% of the sample. The J gene is TRBJ2-1, the V gene TRBV29-1; TCRdb reports TRBD1, a call that lacks DNA to check it against. The origin of this receptor is a human donor in good health. Some clones in this sample may be carry-over from other donors' samples. The sequencing input was naive CXCR3+ CD8+ T cells from blood. The sample's subset: CD45RO-CCR7+CD27+CD95- naive CD8+ T cells expressing CXCR3 (TNR3+). The CDR3 loop is CSVVSGGIPNEQFF.